This T cell receptor (beta chain) was profiled in a study of T cells in Graves' hyperthyroidism and ophthalmopathy. General study findings and limits: Separating ophthalmopathy from stable hyperthyroidism was achieved by a 13 V-J model.

About this clonotype itself: Its matching antigen is unknown.

What was amplified from RNA transcripts were TCR beta CDR3 regions. An initial round of RT-PCR targeting the TCR CDR3 relied on the HTBI primer set. MiXCR was run by TCRdb on the multiplex PCR reads, yielding one entry per CDR3 protein. The data hold around 540,000 distinct CDR3 sequences, with about 16% observed a single time. CDR1 and CDR2 from the germline V gene are MGHRA and YSYEKL. V shed 0 bases and J shed 10 bases, with 13 bases lying between them. The length of the CDR3 is 14 residues. Reasons for excluding patients were uncontrolled infection, other autoimmune disease, pregnancy or lactation. For the diagnoses, clinical symptoms, serum thyroxine and TRAb, thyroid ultrasound and orbital computed tomography were used. The authors obtained PBMCs from roughly 9.7 ml of fresh peripheral blood.

Sequenced sample: blood. The receptor was isolated from a woman aged 25 to 39 with Graves' ophthalmopathy. The chain joins TRBV4-1 to TRBJ1-5; a possible D gene is TRBD1 (5 bases). CDR3 nucleotides: TGCGCCAGCAGCCAAGAGGGACTTCCCGGCCCCCAGCATTTT. Its protein is CASSQEGLPGPQHF.